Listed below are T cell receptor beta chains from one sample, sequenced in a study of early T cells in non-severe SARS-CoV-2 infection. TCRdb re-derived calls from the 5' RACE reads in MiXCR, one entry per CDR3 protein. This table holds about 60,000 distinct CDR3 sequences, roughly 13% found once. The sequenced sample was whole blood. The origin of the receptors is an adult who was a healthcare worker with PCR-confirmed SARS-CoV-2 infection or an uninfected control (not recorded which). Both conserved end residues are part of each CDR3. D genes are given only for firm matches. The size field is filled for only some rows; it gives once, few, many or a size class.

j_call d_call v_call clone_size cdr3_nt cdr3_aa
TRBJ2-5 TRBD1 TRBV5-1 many TGCGCCAGCACCCAAATGCCAGGGGGACAAGAGACCCAGTACTTC CASTQMPGGQETQYF
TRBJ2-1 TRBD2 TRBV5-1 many TGCGCCAGCAGCTGGCCTCGGAATAGCGGGGGGCCTTACAATGAGCAGTTCTTC CASSWPRNSGGPYNEQFF
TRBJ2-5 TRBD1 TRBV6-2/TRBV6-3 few TGTGCCAGCAGTTACTCACCCGACAGGGGAGAGACCCAGTACTTC CASSYSPDRGETQYF
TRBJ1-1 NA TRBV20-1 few TGCAGTGCGTTAGCCCGGACAGCCATGAACACTGAAGCTTTCTTT CSALARTAMNTEAFF
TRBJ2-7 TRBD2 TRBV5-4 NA TGTGCCAGCAGCGAGACTAGCGGGGGGCCGGCCTACGAGCAGTACTTC CASSETSGGPAYEQYF
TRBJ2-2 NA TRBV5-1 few TGCGCCAGCAGCCGACCTACTCCTACCGGGGAGCTGTTTTTT CASSRPTPTGELFF
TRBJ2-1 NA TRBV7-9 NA TGTGCCAGCAGCTTAGCGGTGAAAGCCTACAATGAGCAGTTCTTC CASSLAVKAYNEQFF
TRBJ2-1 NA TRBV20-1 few TGCAGTGCCCGGGACACTTACAATGAGCAGTTCTTC CSARDTYNEQFF
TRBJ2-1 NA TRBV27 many TGTGCCAGCAGTTTCTCTAGTACGAATGAGCAGTTCTTC CASSFSSTNEQFF
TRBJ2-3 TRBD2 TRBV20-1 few TGCAGTGCTAGTGCGGGGGGCTACACAGATACGCAGTATTTT CSASAGGYTDTQYF
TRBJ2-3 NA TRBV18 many TGTGCCAGCTCGAGCCTCTTTGGTGGGAGCACAGATACGCAGTATTTT CASSSLFGGSTDTQYF
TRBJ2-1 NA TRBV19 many TGTGCCAGTAGTCCGGGACAAGTACTATACAATGAGCAGTTCTTC CASSPGQVLYNEQFF
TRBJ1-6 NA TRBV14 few TGTGCCAGCAGCCGGTTAGCGACAGCCCGTAATAATTCACCCCTCCACTTT CASSRLATARNNSPLHF
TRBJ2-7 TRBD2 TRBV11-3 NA TGTGCCAGCAGCTTAAGCGGGAGGGCAGTCGAGCAGTACTTC CASSLSGRAVEQYF
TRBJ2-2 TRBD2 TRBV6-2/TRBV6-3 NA TGTGCCAGCAGCAGCGGGGGGTACACCGGGGAGCTGTTTTTT CASSSGGYTGELFF
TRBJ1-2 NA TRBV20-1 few TGCAGTGCTAGAGATCCGGGGTTCTCTCATTATGGCTACACCTTC CSARDPGFSHYGYTF
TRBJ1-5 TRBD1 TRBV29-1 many TGCAGCGTATTTAGACAGGGTCATCATCAGCCCCAGCATTTT CSVFRQGHHQPQHF
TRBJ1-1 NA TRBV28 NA TGTGCCAGCAGTTTGAACGGGGGGGAAGCTTTCTTT CASSLNGGEAFF
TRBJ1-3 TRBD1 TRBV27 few TGTGCCAGTTGGGACAGGGGGTACTCACCCACCATATATTTT CASWDRGYSPTIYF
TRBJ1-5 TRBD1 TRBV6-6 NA TGTGCCAGCAGTTACTCCCAGGGGGACAGCAATCAGCCCCAGCATTTT CASSYSQGDSNQPQHF
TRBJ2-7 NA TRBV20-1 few TGCAGTGCTAGGCCCGGGACGGCCTCCTACGAGCAGTACTTC CSARPGTASYEQYF
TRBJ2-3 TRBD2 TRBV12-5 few TGTGCTAGTGGTTTGGGACTAGCGGGGGCAGTGGGGACAGATACGCAGTATTTT CASGLGLAGAVGTDTQYF
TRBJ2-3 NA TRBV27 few TGTGCCAGCACCCCAGGTTTAAGAGATACGCAGTATTTT CASTPGLRDTQYF